This is a list of T cell receptor beta chains from one sample in a study of blood T cell repertoires in COVID-19. Generated by immunoSEQ multiplex PCR, the TCRdb table keeps only in-frame clones and is missing some. The sample carries around 310,000 clones, about 89% recorded once. Specimen: PBMCs or T cells enriched from blood (not recorded which). The source of these receptors is a woman aged 40 to 50 who had recovered from COVID-19. CDR3s include the opening cysteine and the closing phenylalanine or tryptophan. A D gene is named only where the DNA matches it firmly. Size is omitted from some rows. Given values are once, few, many or a class for expanded clones.

J: TRBJ1-1
V: TRBV30
size: -
D: -
CDR3: CAWTGARDTEAFF
DNA: TGTGCCTGGACAGGGGCGAGGGACACTGAAGCTTTCTTT

J: TRBJ2-2
V: TRBV7-2
size: once
D: -
CDR3: CASSSSAGYFTGELFF
DNA: TGTGCCAGCAGCTCTTCGGCAGGCTACTTTACCGGGGAGCTGTTTTTT

J: TRBJ2-7
V: TRBV27
size: -
D: TRBD2
CDR3: CASSWTSGGVYEQYF
DNA: TGTGCCAGCAGTTGGACTAGCGGGGGAGTCTACGAGCAGTACTTC

J: TRBJ1-4
V: TRBV3-1/TRBV3-2
size: -
D: TRBD1
CDR3: CASSQRQGNEKLFF
DNA: TGTGCCAGCAGCCAAAGACAGGGTAATGAAAAACTGTTTTTT

J: TRBJ2-3
V: TRBV7-2
size: -
D: TRBD2
CDR3: CASSTAGSGGDTQYF
DNA: TGTGCCAGCAGCACAGCGGGGTCCGGGGGGGATACGCAGTATTTT

J: TRBJ1-3
V: TRBV6-4
size: -
D: TRBD1
CDR3: CASSPGQGPGNTIYF
DNA: TGTGCCAGCAGTCCGGGACAGGGCCCTGGAAACACCATATATTTT

J: TRBJ1-5
V: TRBV30
size: -
D: TRBD1
CDR3: CAWSQGGSNQPQHF
DNA: TGTGCCTGGAGTCAGGGGGGTAGCAATCAGCCCCAGCATTTT

J: TRBJ2-1
V: TRBV28
size: -
D: TRBD2
CDR3: CASSRTSGGINEQFF
DNA: TGTGCCAGCAGCCGGACTAGCGGGGGAATCAATGAGCAGTTCTTC

J: TRBJ2-1
V: TRBV20-1
size: -
D: TRBD2
CDR3: CSASPQRGVGEQFF
DNA: TGCAGTGCTAGTCCCCAGCGGGGGGTTGGTGAGCAGTTCTTC

J: TRBJ2-7
V: TRBV18
size: -
D: TRBD1
CDR3: CASSGLGQAYGQYF
DNA: TGTGCCAGCTCAGGCTTGGGACAGGCCTATGGGCAGTACTTC

J: TRBJ1-6
V: TRBV21-1
size: -
D: -
CDR3: CASSKRRNSPLHF
DNA: TGTGCCAGCAGCAAGCGGCGGAATTCACCCCTCCACTTT

J: TRBJ2-7
V: TRBV2
size: -
D: TRBD2
CDR3: CASQLAVTYYEQYF
DNA: TGTGCCAGCCAACTAGCGGTAACCTACTACGAGCAGTACTTC

J: TRBJ1-4
V: TRBV5-1
size: -
D: -
CDR3: CASSLDIATNEKLFF
DNA: TGCGCCAGCAGCTTGGATATTGCAACTAATGAAAAACTGTTTTTT